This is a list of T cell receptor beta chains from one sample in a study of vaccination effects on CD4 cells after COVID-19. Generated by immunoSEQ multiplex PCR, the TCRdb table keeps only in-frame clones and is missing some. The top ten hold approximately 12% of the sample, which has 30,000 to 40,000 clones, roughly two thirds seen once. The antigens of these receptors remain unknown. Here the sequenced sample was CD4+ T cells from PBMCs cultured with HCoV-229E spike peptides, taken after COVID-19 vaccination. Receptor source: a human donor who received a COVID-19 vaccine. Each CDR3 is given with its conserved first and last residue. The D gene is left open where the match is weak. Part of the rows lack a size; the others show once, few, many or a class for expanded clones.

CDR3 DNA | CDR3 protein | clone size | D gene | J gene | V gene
TGTGCCAGCAGTATTGGGACTAGCGGGGGGGTTGAGCAGTTCTTC | CASSIGTSGGVEQFF | - | TRBD2 | TRBJ2-1 | TRBV6-5
TGTGCCAGCAGTTTCCACGAGCAGTACTTC | CASSFHEQYF | - | - | TRBJ2-7 | TRBV4-2
TGTGCCAGCAGCCATCGGACAGGGGGATTTTCCTACGAGCAGTACTTC | CASSHRTGGFSYEQYF | - | TRBD1 | TRBJ2-7 | TRBV3-1/TRBV3-2
TGCGCCAGCAGCTACCGGGACAGGAACACTGAAGCTTTCTTT | CASSYRDRNTEAFF | - | TRBD1 | TRBJ1-1 | TRBV5-1
TGCGCCAGCAGCTTAGGATTTCAAGAGACCCAGTACTTC | CASSLGFQETQYF | - | - | TRBJ2-5 | TRBV5-1
TGTGCCAGCAGCTTGGATCGGACAACTCCCACCGGGGAGCTGTTTTTT | CASSLDRTTPTGELFF | - | - | TRBJ2-2 | TRBV5-4
TGTGCCAGCAGCGTGGGAGTGGGCACTGAAGCTTTCTTT | CASSVGVGTEAFF | - | - | TRBJ1-1 | TRBV7-9
TGTGCCAGCAGTTTAAGGTGGGAGACCCAGTACTTC | CASSLRWETQYF | few | - | TRBJ2-5 | TRBV12-3/TRBV12-4
TGTGCCAGTAGTATCCTATTCATACAGGGTTATAGCAATCAGCCCCAGCATTTT | CASSILFIQGYSNQPQHF | - | - | TRBJ1-5 | TRBV19
TGCGCCAGCAGCTTACGGACTAGCGGTATTGATGAGCAGTTCTTC | CASSLRTSGIDEQFF | - | TRBD2 | TRBJ2-1 | TRBV5-1
TGTGCCAGCAGTGAAGATGGCTTGGGGTTTCAGCCCCAGCATTTT | CASSEDGLGFQPQHF | few | - | TRBJ1-5 | TRBV2
TGTGCCAGCAGCACGGACAGGGGCCCCATCTCTGGAAACACCATATATTTT | CASSTDRGPISGNTIYF | - | TRBD1 | TRBJ1-3 | TRBV5-5
TGTGCCAGCAGCCAAAGCTACGGGGGACCGTCCTACGAGCAGTACTTC | CASSQSYGGPSYEQYF | - | - | TRBJ2-7 | TRBV3-1/TRBV3-2
TGCGCCAGCAGCTTGGGGGACCCCTACAATGAGCAGTTCTTC | CASSLGDPYNEQFF | - | - | TRBJ2-1 | TRBV5-1
TGTGCCAGTTCCAGGAGTAACTACGAGCAGTACTTC | CASSRSNYEQYF | - | - | TRBJ2-7 | TRBV19
TGTGCCAGCAGGTCCGACAGGGGGGGGGTGAACACTGAAGCTTTCTTT | CASRSDRGGVNTEAFF | - | TRBD1 | TRBJ1-1 | TRBV2
TGTGCCAGCAGCTTGGGTAGGGGTGGCAATCAGCCCCAGCATTTT | CASSLGRGGNQPQHF | - | - | TRBJ1-5 | TRBV7-9
TGTGCCAGCAGCTTAGTATCCAGAGACGAGCAGTACTTC | CASSLVSRDEQYF | - | - | TRBJ2-7 | TRBV7-6
TGTGCCAGCAGCTGGGGACTAGCGGGAGATAATACGCAGTATTTT | CASSWGLAGDNTQYF | - | TRBD2 | TRBJ2-3 | TRBV5-4
TGTGCCAGCAGCCCGAAAGGGAACAATGGCTACACCTTC | CASSPKGNNGYTF | few | - | TRBJ1-2 | TRBV7-9
TGCGCCAGCAGCCTCTATAGCGGGGGGGCGTACGAGCAGTACTTC | CASSLYSGGAYEQYF | - | TRBD2 | TRBJ2-7 | TRBV4-1
TGTGCCAGTAGTCGAGCGGACCGAATAACCTACAATGAGCAGTTCTTC | CASSRADRITYNEQFF | - | - | TRBJ2-1 | TRBV19
TGCGCCAGCAGCCCCGGGACACCGAACACCGGGGAGCTGTTTTTT | CASSPGTPNTGELFF | once | - | TRBJ2-2 | TRBV5-1
TGTGCCAGCAGCGTATTTATTGAGGGGAATGAGCAGTTCTTC | CASSVFIEGNEQFF | - | - | TRBJ2-1 | TRBV9
TGTGCCTGGAGTGCGAGCAGGAACACTGAAGCTTTCTTT | CAWSASRNTEAFF | - | - | TRBJ1-1 | TRBV30
TGTGCCAGCAGCACCCTCACGTTGACAGGGGGCCACTCTGGGGCCAACGTCCTGACTTTC | CASSTLTLTGGHSGANVLTF | once | - | TRBJ2-6 | TRBV21-1
TGCAGTGCTAGTCAGGGGGCGAATGAGCAGTTCTTC | CSASQGANEQFF | - | TRBD1 | TRBJ2-1 | TRBV20-1
TGTGCCAGCAGGGAGGGACAGGGATCCTACAATGAGCAGTTCTTC | CASREGQGSYNEQFF | - | TRBD1 | TRBJ2-1 | TRBV6-5
TGTGCCAGTACCCAGGCTAGGGGCCAGGGGTCACATGAGCAGTTCTTC | CASTQARGQGSHEQFF | - | - | TRBJ2-1 | TRBV19
TGTGCCAGCAGTTACACCGCGAGAGGAAATCAGCCCCAGCATTTT | CASSYTARGNQPQHF | - | - | TRBJ1-5 | TRBV6-2/TRBV6-3
TGTGCCAGCAGTTTAATGGCGGGCGGTCAGTACTTC | CASSLMAGGQYF | - | - | TRBJ2-7 | TRBV28
TGCGCCAGCAGGGAAGCGGCAACTCCCTACGAGCAGTACTTC | CASREAATPYEQYF | - | - | TRBJ2-7 | TRBV5-1
TGTGCCAGCAGCCCCAGGGATTTAGAGACCCAGTACTTC | CASSPRDLETQYF | - | - | TRBJ2-5 | TRBV7-2
TGTGCCAGTAGTATAGTGTGGGGGGTTGAAGCTTTCTTT | CASSIVWGVEAFF | few | - | TRBJ1-1 | TRBV19
TGTGCCAGCAGCGTAGCTGGGGCGGCTGGAAACACCATATATTTT | CASSVAGAAGNTIYF | - | - | TRBJ1-3 | TRBV9
TGTGCCAGCTGTACCCCGGTCATGAACACTGAAGCTTTCTTT | CASCTPVMNTEAFF | once | - | TRBJ1-1 | TRBV6-5
TGTGCCAGCAGCTTGAAAAAGGGTCCGTCGGCTAATGAAAAACTGTTTTTT | CASSLKKGPSANEKLFF | - | - | TRBJ1-4 | TRBV11-2
TGTGCCTGGAGTGACACTGACTATCAGCCCCAGCATTTT | CAWSDTDYQPQHF | - | - | TRBJ1-5 | TRBV30
TGTGCCAGCAGCGTATGGACAGGGGAAGGGGAGCAGTACTTC | CASSVWTGEGEQYF | - | TRBD1 | TRBJ2-7 | TRBV9
TGCGCCAGCAGCCAAGATTGGTCCAGAGCTTTCTTT | CASSQDWSRAFF | - | - | TRBJ1-1 | TRBV4-1
TGTGCCAGCCGGCTGAGCTCCTACAATGAGCAGTTCTTC | CASRLSSYNEQFF | - | - | TRBJ2-1 | TRBV27
TGTGCCAGCAGCTTAGAAGTCCAGAGCAATCAGCCCCAGCATTTT | CASSLEVQSNQPQHF | few | - | TRBJ1-5 | TRBV7-8
TGTGCCAACCCTCTGCAATACGAGCAGTACTTC | CANPLQYEQYF | - | - | TRBJ2-7 | TRBV2
TGTGCCAGCAGTACAGAACAGGGGGTTAGCAATCAGCCCCAGCATTTT | CASSTEQGVSNQPQHF | - | TRBD1 | TRBJ1-5 | TRBV6-2/TRBV6-3
TGTGCCAGCAGCTCCGGGACAGGGGGCTTTTACGAGCAGTACTTC | CASSSGTGGFYEQYF | - | TRBD1 | TRBJ2-7 | TRBV7-9
TGTGCCAGTTCGAGGGCCACTGAAGCTTTCTTT | CASSRATEAFF | - | - | TRBJ1-1 | TRBV11-2
TGTGCCAGCAGCTTGGCAGGGGCGGGGAACTATGGCTACACCTTC | CASSLAGAGNYGYTF | - | - | TRBJ1-2 | TRBV5-8